The 3 T cell receptor beta chains in this list originate from one sample, sequenced in a study of shared T cell receptors in the human thymus (dated by TCRdb to the early 2020s). Library method: the immunoSEQ multiplex PCR assay. TCRdb stores this immuneACCESS table with in-frame sequences only. Part of the clones is absent; in the studies checked, under half of the shortfall reflects unresolved V genes, and no reason is known for the rest. Across this sample there are fewer than 700,000 clones, with 85% to 90% seen only once. Of the sample, around 0.0099% falls within the top ten clones. Separately, the same data were catalogued under a study of human thymus T cells.

Sequenced material: thymocytes. Source of these receptors: a boy in the first two years of life with a congenital heart defect. Donor details come from another sample of the same person, matched by shared clones.

The chain recombines TRBV13 with TRBJ2-2, with D possibly matching TRBD2 (6 bases). This CDR3 spans 16 amino acids. V lost 6 bases and J lost 3, with 17 bases in between. CDR1 and CDR2 from the germline V gene are PRHDT and FYEKMQ (reference sequence). CDR3 sequence reads: CASRPRWGVHTGELFF. In DNA form, the CDR3 reads TGTGCCAGCAGACCAAGGTGGGGGGTGCACACCGGGGAGCTGTTTTTT.

The rearrangement joins TRBV19 to TRBJ2-6; a possible D gene is TRBD1 (6 bases). The CDR3 spans 16 residues. The V end was cut by 6 bases, the J end by 2 bases, with 14 bases between. Per germline, CDR1 LNHDA and CDR2 SQIVND (reference sequence). The CDR3 DNA follows: TGTGCCAGTAGAACCCGACAGGTCGCTGGGGCCAACGTCCTGACTTTC. Encoded protein: CASRTRQVAGANVLTF.

The J gene is TRBJ1-2, the V gene TRBV2; D perhaps matches TRBD1 (5 bases). V lost 7 bases to trimming and J lost 4 bases, with 16 bases between them. There are 14 residues in the CDR3. Germline values: CDR1 SNHLY, CDR2 FYNNEI. The chain's CDR3 is CASTRRGVIYGYTF. In DNA form, the CDR3 reads TGTGCCAGCACGAGGCGGGGGGTTATCTATGGCTACACCTTC.